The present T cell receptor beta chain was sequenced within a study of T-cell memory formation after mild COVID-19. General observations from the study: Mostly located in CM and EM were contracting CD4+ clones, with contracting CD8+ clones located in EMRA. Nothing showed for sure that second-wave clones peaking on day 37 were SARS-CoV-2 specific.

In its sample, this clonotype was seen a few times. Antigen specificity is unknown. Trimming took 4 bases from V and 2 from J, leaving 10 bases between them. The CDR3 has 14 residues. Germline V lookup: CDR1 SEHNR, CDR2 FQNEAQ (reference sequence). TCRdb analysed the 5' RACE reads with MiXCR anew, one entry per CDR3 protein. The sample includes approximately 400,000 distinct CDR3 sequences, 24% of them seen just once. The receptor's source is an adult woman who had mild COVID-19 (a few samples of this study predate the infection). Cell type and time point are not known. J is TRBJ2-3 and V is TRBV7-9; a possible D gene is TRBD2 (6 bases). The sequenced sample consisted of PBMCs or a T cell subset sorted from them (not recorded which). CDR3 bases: TGTGCCAGCAGCTCGGGACTCATCACAGATACGCAGTATTTT. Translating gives CASSSGLITDTQYF. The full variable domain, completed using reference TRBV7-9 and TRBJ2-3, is DTGVSQNPRHKITKRGQNVTFRCDPISEHNRLYWYRQTLGQGPEFLTYFQNEAQLEKSRLLSDRFSAERPKGSFSTLEIQRTEQGDSAMYLCASSSGLITDTQYFGPGTRLTVL.